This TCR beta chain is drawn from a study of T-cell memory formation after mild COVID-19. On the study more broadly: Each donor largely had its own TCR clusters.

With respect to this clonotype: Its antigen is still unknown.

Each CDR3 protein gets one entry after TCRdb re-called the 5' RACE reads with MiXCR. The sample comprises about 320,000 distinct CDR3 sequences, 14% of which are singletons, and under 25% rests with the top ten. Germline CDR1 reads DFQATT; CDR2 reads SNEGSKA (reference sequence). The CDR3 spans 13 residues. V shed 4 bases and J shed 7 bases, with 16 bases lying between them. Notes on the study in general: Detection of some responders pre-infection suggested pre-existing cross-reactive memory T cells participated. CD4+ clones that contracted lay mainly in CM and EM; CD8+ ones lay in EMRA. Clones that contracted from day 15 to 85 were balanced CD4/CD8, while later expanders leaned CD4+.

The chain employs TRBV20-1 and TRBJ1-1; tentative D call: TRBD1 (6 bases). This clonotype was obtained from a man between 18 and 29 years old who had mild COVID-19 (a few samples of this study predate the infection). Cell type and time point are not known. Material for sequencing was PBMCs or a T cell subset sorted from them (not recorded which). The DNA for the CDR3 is TGCAGTGCTACCCGAGGTCGGGACATTGAAGCTTTCTTT. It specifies CSATRGRDIEAFF.